Presented here are 25 T cell receptor beta chains from one specimen sequenced in a study of cytomegalovirus exposure and HLA in healthy donors. The PCR used 60 Vbeta and 13 Jbeta primers. TCRdb keeps only in-frame clones here, not all; method: immunoSEQ multiplex PCR. The table has about 150,000 clones, 60% to 85% seen once. The source material was PBMCs. The receptors here all came from a man between 35 and 55 years old in good health and CMV-seropositive.

V usage is TRBV7-3 and J usage is TRBJ2-2; 8 bases are shared with TRBD2. Germline trimming cut 4 bases from V and 3 bases from J; bases unmatched to any gene: 7. Germline-derived CDR1 and CDR2 are SGHTA and FQGTGA. The CDR3 runs 16 residues. The CDR3 loop is CASSSQTSVDTGELFF. CDR3 sequence (DNA): TGTGCCAGCAGCTCCCAGACTAGCGTTGACACCGGGGAGCTGTTTTTT. The full variable domain, its missing parts supplied by reference TRBV7-3 and TRBJ2-2, is GAGVSQTPSNKVTEKGKYVELRCDPISGHTALYWYRQSLGQGPEFLIYFQGTGAADDSGLPNDRFFAVRPEGSVSTLKIQRTERGDSAVYLCASSSQTSVDTGELFFGEGSRLTVL.

This chain links TRBV5-6 with TRBJ2-7; 7 bases agree with TRBD1. Per the germline V gene, CDR1 is SGHDT and CDR2 is YYEEEE. The CDR3 contains 13 residues. V lost 5 bases, J lost 1 base, and 3 bases stayed unmatched. The chain's CDR3 is CASRHRGSYEQYF. In nucleotides, the CDR3 is TGTGCCAGCAGACACAGGGGATCCTACGAGCAGTACTTC. Combining the CDR3 with reference TRBV5-6 and TRBJ2-7 gives the whole variable domain DAGVTQSPTHLIKTRGQQVTLRCSPKSGHDTVSWYQQALGQGPQFIFQYYEEEERQRGNFPDRFSGHQFPNYSSELNVNALLLGDSALYLCASRHRGSYEQYFGPGTRLTVT.

This clone was observed a handful of times. V and J are TRBV5-4 and TRBJ1-2; no reliable D call. The V gene's germline CDR1 is SGHNT and CDR2 YYREEE (reference sequence). V was shortened by 3 bases and J by 6 bases, with 9 bases between the two germline ends. The CDR3 is made up of 12 amino acids. The CDR3 loop reads CASSYNPDGYTF. Written as DNA, the CDR3 is TGTGCCAGCAGCTATAATCCGGATGGCTACACCTTC.

The chain uses TRBV6-5 and TRBJ2-5; maybe TRBD1 (6 bases). CDR3 size: 14 residues. V was cut by 6 bases and J by 3 bases, with 14 bases left in between. CDR1 is MNHEY, CDR2 SVGAGI, per germline. DNA for the CDR3: TGTGCCAGCAGCTCCCAGGGGCGCAAAGAGACCCAGTACTTC. This translates into CASSSQGRKETQYF.

The genes are TRBV28 and TRBJ2-5; 7 bases line up with TRBD2. The end of the DNA is better explained by TRBJ2-7, so the J call may be wrong. From germline, CDR1 is MDHEN and CDR2 SYDVKM. The CDR3 extends over 14 amino acids. DNA for the CDR3: TGTGCCAGCAGTTTTTGGGAGGGGAGCAACGAGCAGTACTTC. This encodes CASSFWEGSNEQYF.

The rearrangement uses TRBV7-3 and TRBJ2-1, with D hard to call. The V end was cut by 1 base, the J end by 6 bases, with 10 bases between. The V gene's germline CDR1 is SGHTA and CDR2 FQGTGA. This CDR3 is built from 14 residues. CDR3 sequence reads: CASSLMRESNEQFF. As DNA, the CDR3 is TGTGCCAGCAGCTTAATGAGAGAGAGCAATGAGCAGTTCTTC.

This chain uses TRBV9 with TRBJ1-2; TRBD1 is a possible D gene (6 bases). Germline CDR1 reads SGDLS; CDR2 reads YYNGEE. This CDR3 has 12 residues. Trimming removed 7 bases from V and 3 bases from J, with 10 bases in between. The CDR3 spells CASWTVDYGYTF. Written as DNA, the CDR3 is TGTGCCAGCTGGACAGTGGACTATGGCTACACCTTC. Together with reference TRBV9 and TRBJ1-2, the CDR3 gives the full variable domain: DSGVTQTPKHLITATGQRVTLRCSPRSGDLSVYWYQQSLDQGLQFLIQYYNGEERAKGNILERFSAQQFPDLHSELNLSSLELGDSALYFCASWTVDYGYTFGSGTRLTVV.

This sequence joins TRBV7-2 and TRBJ2-5, with TRBD2 matching over 10 bases. Germline CDR1 reads SGHTA; CDR2 reads FQGNSA. The ends lost 0 bases at V and 1 base at J; junction bases unmatched: 2. This CDR3 is built from 16 residues. The CDR3 protein is CASSLAAGGPQETQYF. As DNA, the CDR3 is TGTGCCAGCAGCTTAGCAGCGGGGGGGCCCCAAGAGACCCAGTACTTC. Complete variable domain (other parts from reference TRBV7-2 and TRBJ2-5): GAGVSQSPSNKVTEKGKDVELRCDPISGHTALYWYRQSLGQGLEFLIYFQGNSAPDKSGLPSDRFSAERTGGSVSTLTIQRTQQEDSAVYLCASSLAAGGPQETQYFGPGTRLLVL.

With regard to this clone: At one end the junction does not follow the germline gene, possibly because of a read error. CDR3 DNA sequence: TGTGCCAGTAGTATAAGACAGGGAAGGGTTGGATACACCATATATTTT. This sequence encodes CASSIRQGRVGYTIYF. This chain connects TRBV19 to TRBJ1-3; TRBD1 matches 7 bases. The CDR3 length is 16 residues. CDR1 LNHDA and CDR2 SQIVND come from the germline V gene (reference sequence). The whole variable domain, filled in from reference TRBV19 and TRBJ1-3, reads DGGITQSPKYLFRKEGQNVTLSCEQNLNHDAMYWYRQDPGQGLRLIYYSQIVNDFQKGDIAEGYSVSREKKESFPLTVTSAQKNPTAFYLCASSIRQGRVGYTIYFGEGSWLTVV.

The rearrangement uses TRBV2 and TRBJ2-5, with D possibly matching TRBD2 (5 bases). Germline assignment: CDR1 SNHLY and CDR2 FYNNEI. This CDR3 has 11 residues. Trimming removed 7 bases from V and 5 bases from J, with 8 bases in between. The CDR3 loop reads CASKREETQYF. Written as DNA, the CDR3 is TGTGCCAGCAAGAGGGAGGAGACCCAGTACTTC. Complete variable domain (other parts from reference TRBV2 and TRBJ2-5): EPEVTQTPSHQVTQMGQEVILRCVPISNHLYFYWYRQILGQKVEFLVSFYNNEISEKSEIFDDQFSVERPDGSNFTLKIRSTKLEDSAMYFCASKREETQYFGPGTRLLVL.

This chain connects TRBV7-2 to TRBJ2-3; weak D call: TRBD2 (6 bases). V was pared by 11 bases and J by 1 base, with 16 bases between. Germline CDR1 SGHTA, CDR2 FQGNSA. This CDR3 region has 14 residues. Written as DNA, the CDR3 is TGTGCCTCGATCGGGGGAGCGGGCACAGATACGCAGTATTTT. Protein product: CASIGGAGTDTQYF.

The chain employs TRBV18 and TRBJ1-5, with D perhaps TRBD1 (5 bases). V was clipped by 2 bases and J by 4 bases, with 9 bases between them. This CDR3 has 14 residues. CDR1 and CDR2 (germline): KGHSH, LQKENI. CDR3: CASSPGRGNQPQHF. The DNA of the CDR3 is TGTGCCAGCTCACCAGGGAGGGGAAATCAGCCCCAGCATTTT.

The chain recombines TRBV6-6 with TRBJ1-2; 8 nucleotides match TRBD1. The CDR3 length is 15 residues. V lost 4 bases, J lost 0 bases, and 4 bases stayed unmatched. Germline V lookup: CDR1 MNHNY, CDR2 SVGAGI (reference sequence). CDR3 region: CASSSGQGANYGYTF. CDR3 sequence (DNA): TGTGCCAGCAGTTCCGGACAGGGAGCTAACTATGGCTACACCTTC.

V is TRBV11-1 and J is TRBJ2-7, with D hard to call. The germline CDR1 and CDR2 sequences are SGHAT and FQDESV (reference sequence). The CDR3 consists of 13 residues. Trimming stripped 1 base from V and 3 bases from J, with 7 bases between. In nucleotides, the CDR3 is TGTGCCAGCAGCTTAGGGCGGAACTACGAGCAGTACTTC. The encoded protein is CASSLGRNYEQYF.

This clone was picked up one time. V is TRBV7-6 and J is TRBJ2-2, with 8 bases aligning to TRBD2. The junction had 15 bases not matched to a gene; V was cut back by 5 bases and J by 7 bases. The length of the CDR3 is 17 residues. The V gene's germline CDR1 is SGHVS and CDR2 FNYEAQ. CDR3 residues: CASSPFRAGVRSGELFF. CDR3 nucleotide sequence: TGTGCCAGCAGCCCCTTCAGAGCGGGAGTTCGCAGCGGGGAGCTGTTTTTT.

The chain joins TRBV16 to TRBJ1-2; no clear D. V dropped 0 bases and J dropped 8 bases, with 16 bases sitting between them. The CDR3 has 15 amino acids. The germline CDR1 and CDR2 sequences are KGHSY and FQNENV. CDR3 DNA sequence: TGTGCCAGCAGCCAATCTGGTAGACTCGGAGGGGGCTACACCTTC. This gives the protein CASSQSGRLGGGYTF.

The chain links TRBV10-3 to TRBJ1-3; 9 nucleotides match TRBD1. Trimming at V came to 2 bases and at J to 1 base, leaving 0 bases not matched to a gene. The CDR3 consists of 15 residues. Germline CDR1 reads ENHRY; CDR2 reads SYGVKD. The CDR3 spells CAISEGTGSGNTIYF. For the CDR3, the DNA is TGTGCCATCAGTGAGGGGACAGGGTCTGGAAACACCATATATTTT.

The chain couples TRBV25-1 to TRBJ1-2; unclear D gene. The CDR3 extends over 14 amino acids. Trimming stripped 0 bases from V and 4 bases from J, with 9 bases between. CDR1 is MGHDK and CDR2 is SYGVNS in the germline V gene. Here the CDR3 DNA reads TGTGCCAGCAGTGAATATTATGGCAGCTATGGCTACACCTTC. This sequence encodes CASSEYYGSYGYTF.

Only a few counts were recorded for this clone. This chain connects TRBV4-1 to TRBJ2-7; 9 positions agree with TRBD2. Germline CDR1 and CDR2: MGHRA and YSYEKL. The CDR3 runs to 16 residues. Trimming took 3 bases from V and 2 from J; bases not matched to a gene: 8. CDR3 in amino acids: CASSQTLSGSPYEQYF. CDR3 nucleotide sequence: TGCGCCAGCAGCCAGACCCTTAGCGGGAGCCCCTACGAGCAGTACTTC.

This clone was observed once. The chain recombines TRBV19 with TRBJ2-7; the D is unclear. The CDR3 length is 13 residues. CDR1 is LNHDA, CDR2 SQIVND, per germline (reference sequence). V was cut by 0 bases and J by 2 bases, with 5 bases left in between. CDR3 amino acids: CASSIDRAYEQYF. The CDR3 DNA sequence: TGTGCCAGTAGTATAGATCGAGCCTACGAGCAGTACTTC.

CDR3 sequence: CAISEPNRGRMRTEAFF. The DNA of the CDR3 is TGTGCCATCAGTGAGCCCAACAGGGGGCGAATGAGAACTGAAGCTTTCTTT. The rearrangement links TRBV10-3 to TRBJ1-1; 9 bases align to TRBD1. V lost 2 bases, J lost 5 bases, and 12 bases stayed unmatched. Germline V lookup: CDR1 ENHRY, CDR2 SYGVKD. This CDR3 has 17 amino acids.

V and J are TRBV5-1 and TRBJ1-3; D ambiguous. Looked up from germline, CDR1 is SGHRS and CDR2 is YFSETQ. The CDR3 has 13 residues. The V end lost 4 bases, the J end lost 1 base, and 6 bases lay between the germline ends. The CDR3 sequence: CASSTRSGNTIYF. CDR3 nucleotides: TGCGCCAGCAGCACGAGGTCTGGAAACACCATATATTTT.

The V call is TRBV28, the J call TRBJ2-1; tentatively, D is TRBD1 (6 bases). Per germline, CDR1 MDHEN and CDR2 SYDVKM. The CDR3 has 15 amino acids. V was shortened by 6 bases and J by 0 bases, with 12 bases between the two germline ends. The DNA for the CDR3 is TGTGCCAGCAGCCCACAGGGCGCCTCCTACAATGAGCAGTTCTTC. This gives the protein CASSPQGASYNEQFF.

CDR3 sequence reads: CASRRDQNYGYTF. The CDR3 coding sequence is TGTGCCAGCAGGAGGGATCAGAACTATGGCTACACCTTC. V and J are TRBV2 and TRBJ1-2; the D is unclear. Trimming removed 6 bases from V and 2 bases from J, with 10 bases in between. The CDR3 extends over 13 amino acids. Germline values: CDR1 SNHLY, CDR2 FYNNEI.

The sample holds a few counts of this clone. The J gene is TRBJ2-7, the V gene TRBV5-1, with D perhaps matching TRBD2 (6 bases). Trimming cost V 2 bases and J 2 bases, with 17 bases left between them. The CDR3 loop spans 16 amino acids. Germline V gene data show CDR1 as SGHRS and CDR2 as YFSETQ. The DNA for the CDR3 is TGCGCCAGCAGCTTCGGGAGCGCACCCCTAGCCTACGAGCAGTACTTC. The encoded protein is CASSFGSAPLAYEQYF. The full variable domain, in which reference TRBV5-1 and TRBJ2-7 provide the parts outside the CDR3, is KAGVTQTPRYLIKTRGQQVTLSCSPISGHRSVSWYQQTPGQGLQFLFEYFSETQRNKGNFPGRFSGRQFSNSRSEMNVSTLELGDSALYLCASSFGSAPLAYEQYFGPGTRLTVT.